Listed below are T cell receptor beta chains from one sample, sequenced in a study of cytotoxic CD8 clonotypes in ibrutinib-treated CLL. Using immunoSEQ multiplex PCR, the repertoire was profiled, and TCRdb retains in-frame clones only, with some absent. The table records 200,000 or so clones, 60% to 80% of them present only once. The source was PBMCs, collected after 12 months of ibrutinib treatment. These receptors originate from a human donor with chronic lymphocytic leukemia. CDR3s leave out the opening cysteine and the closing phenylalanine or tryptophan. The order of the fields is CDR3 protein, D gene, V gene. The D gene is left open where the match is weak.

CDR3aa: ASSLDASGFTVGYT; d_gene: NA; v_gene: TRBV7-9
CDR3aa: ASSGRGGDSTDTQY; d_gene: NA; v_gene: TRBV5-1
CDR3aa: ASSLNPGLDKETQY; d_gene: TRBD2; v_gene: TRBV7-3
CDR3aa: ASSLTGLNSPLH; d_gene: NA; v_gene: TRBV6-4
CDR3aa: ASAPRRDGGTGELF; d_gene: NA; v_gene: TRBV12-5
CDR3aa: ASSPGYRANQPQH; d_gene: NA; v_gene: TRBV7-2
CDR3aa: ASSSYVAANYGYT; d_gene: NA; v_gene: TRBV7-2
CDR3aa: ASSLGTDPPNEQY; d_gene: NA; v_gene: TRBV5-1
CDR3aa: SVGARGPLLSSYEQY; d_gene: NA; v_gene: TRBV29-1
CDR3aa: ASRRTGVGTYGELF; d_gene: NA; v_gene: TRBV19
CDR3aa: ASSRQGGGYT; d_gene: TRBD1; v_gene: TRBV6-6
CDR3aa: ASSYSTRVYEKLF; d_gene: NA; v_gene: TRBV6-5
CDR3aa: ASSLYTYEQY; d_gene: NA; v_gene: TRBV11-2
CDR3aa: ASREGGGRTEAF; d_gene: NA; v_gene: TRBV2
CDR3aa: ASSTAVFSGSGTDTQY; d_gene: NA; v_gene: TRBV5-6
CDR3aa: ASSSTNEKLF; d_gene: NA; v_gene: TRBV7-8
CDR3aa: ASATAQGNNEQF; d_gene: NA; v_gene: TRBV18
CDR3aa: ASSILAGGPRDEQY; d_gene: TRBD2; v_gene: TRBV7-2
CDR3aa: ASWRGFAGNQPQH; d_gene: NA; v_gene: TRBV6-1
CDR3aa: ASSNFRSPPLYQPQH; d_gene: NA; v_gene: TRBV21-1
CDR3aa: ASSIYGTEAYEQY; d_gene: TRBD1; v_gene: TRBV7-2
CDR3aa: ASSGVRGNSPLH; d_gene: NA; v_gene: TRBV5-5
CDR3aa: ASSYSGGEDTQY; d_gene: TRBD2; v_gene: TRBV27
CDR3aa: ASSSPGGQGYGYT; d_gene: TRBD1; v_gene: TRBV28
CDR3aa: AAQGSHSGNTIY; d_gene: NA; v_gene: TRBV19
CDR3aa: ASSRGTGSGELF; d_gene: TRBD1; v_gene: TRBV11-3
CDR3aa: ASSLAFGVGDRKYSNQPQH; d_gene: TRBD1; v_gene: TRBV7-6
CDR3aa: ASSVGGTSDTEAF; d_gene: NA; v_gene: TRBV9
CDR3aa: ASSLVGEAGYT; d_gene: NA; v_gene: TRBV5-5
CDR3aa: ASSPQGNEQF; d_gene: NA; v_gene: TRBV7-9
CDR3aa: ASSFASGSPYEQY; d_gene: TRBD2; v_gene: TRBV7-6
CDR3aa: ASSFYLTGRARETQY; d_gene: NA; v_gene: TRBV28
CDR3aa: ASSPSDEQF; d_gene: NA; v_gene: TRBV7-9
CDR3aa: ASSPAGLYEQY; d_gene: NA; v_gene: TRBV19
CDR3aa: ASSLDGGPGNTIY; d_gene: NA; v_gene: TRBV7-7
CDR3aa: ASSDGRRNTEAF; d_gene: NA; v_gene: TRBV10-1
CDR3aa: ASSLQRRTGTTQRTDTQY; d_gene: NA; v_gene: TRBV18
CDR3aa: ASSSGLYNEQF; d_gene: NA; v_gene: TRBV7-2
CDR3aa: ASSSGTGRGDTEAF; d_gene: TRBD1; v_gene: TRBV5-1
CDR3aa: ASSQSISTDTQY; d_gene: NA; v_gene: TRBV4-1
CDR3aa: ASSPIMAGNTIY; d_gene: NA; v_gene: TRBV9
CDR3aa: ASSFQGGAVAEQY; d_gene: NA; v_gene: TRBV7-8
CDR3aa: AWSSYYGYT; d_gene: NA; v_gene: TRBV30
CDR3aa: ATSRDMETQY; d_gene: NA; v_gene: TRBV15
CDR3aa: ASSFLAETQY; d_gene: NA; v_gene: TRBV5-6
CDR3aa: ASSLTGAVGINEQF; d_gene: NA; v_gene: TRBV7-3